Below, 5 T cell receptor beta chains from the same sample are listed, as sequenced in a study of beta chain features in type 1 diabetes. These receptors have no identified antigens. Every bit of the isolated RNA underwent reverse transcription, so sequencing read expressed TCRB transcripts. The protocol was immunoSEQ multiplex PCR, while the TCRdb copy is restricted to in-frame clones and leaves out a portion. The sample comprises under 300,000 clones, around 25% of which are singletons, and approximately 0.011% rests with the top ten. Study-level results: A moderate, significant TCRB CDR3 shortening appeared in type 1 diabetes across four CD4+ subsets.

Sequenced: naive CD4+ T cells from blood. Every receptor here comes from a woman in her twenties or thirties with type 1 diabetes.

V gene TRBV23-1 combines with J gene TRBJ2-7; D is perhaps TRBD1 (5 bases). TRBV23-1 is noted as an ORF with a role that remains uncertain. Between the trimmed V and J ends, which lost 0 bases and 4 bases, there was a span of 10 bases. The CDR3 is 14 residues long. DNA of the CDR3: TGCGCCAGCAGTCAATCGAGGCAGGGATACGAGCAGTACTTC. This gives the protein CASSQSRQGYEQYF.

There are a few counts of this clone. The chain couples TRBV29-1 to TRBJ2-6; the match to TRBD2 covers 10 bases. The J segment lost 4 bases and the V segment lost 4 bases, leaving 4 bases of the junction unmatched. Germline V lookup: CDR1 SQVTM, CDR2 ANQGSEA. The CDR3 runs 15 residues. The CDR3 is CSVASGSSGANVLTF. In DNA form, the CDR3 reads TGCAGCGTTGCTAGCGGGAGTTCGGGGGCCAACGTCCTGACTTTC.

This rearrangement joins TRBV7-2 to TRBJ2-3; no clear D. CDR1 SGHTA and CDR2 FQGNSA come from the germline V gene. The CDR3 loop spans 14 amino acids. Deletions cut 3 bases from V and 0 bases from J, with 7 bases between. CDR3 DNA sequence: TGTGCCAGCAGCTTCATCAGGAGCACAGATACGCAGTATTTT. This sequence encodes CASSFIRSTDTQYF.

This clone turned up a few times. Germline and junction disagree at one end, which may indicate a read error. This rearrangement joins TRBV29-1 to TRBJ1-1; D is unresolved. Germline-derived CDR1 and CDR2 are SQVTM and ANQGSEA. CDR3 length: 11 amino acids. The CDR3 protein is CSFDMNTEAFF. DNA for the CDR3: TGCAGCTTTGACATGAACACTGAAGCTTTCTTT.

The rearrangement uses TRBV18 and TRBJ2-2, with D possibly being TRBD1 (6 bases). The ends were cut back, 3 bases at V and 4 bases at J, with 12 bases in the middle. Germline V gives CDR1 KGHSH, CDR2 LQKENI. This CDR3 comprises 15 residues. The CDR3 DNA is TGTGCCAGCTCACCTACAGAGGGGGTCACCGGGGAGCTGTTTTTT. Its protein product is CASSPTEGVTGELFF.